The clone carrying this TCR beta chain was seen repeatedly, ten times or more. Total RNA was isolated from each sample in quantities of at least 6 micrograms. The sample is drawn from a study of blood T cells in healthy people across ages. This CDR3 has 11 residues. The ends were cut back, 6 bases at V and 3 bases at J, with 5 bases in the middle. A sample-barcoded 5' primer and a J-beta primer mix were used in a second PCR of roughly 6 to 11 cycles. TCRdb itself ran the 5' RACE reads through MiXCR, one entry per CDR3 protein. The profile shows 850,000 to 950,000 distinct CDR3 sequences, 29% of them singletons.

V is TRBV12-3 or TRBV12-4 and J is TRBJ2-5; D remains unclear. The clonotype was recovered from a woman of 80 years or more in good health. Input material: blood. CDR3 in DNA: TGTGCCAGCAGCAACAAAGAGACCCAGTACTTC. Translated: CASSNKETQYF.